This paragraph reports one TCR beta chain. The sample comes from a study of human versus mouse CDR3 diversity and MHC coevolution. The overall study: The immunoSEQ assay reportedly detects one in 200,000 T cells.

Cells were CD45RO-negative CD62L-positive naive CD4 T cells sorted from PBMCs. Sequencing used immunoSEQ multiplex PCR; TCRdb keeps in-frame clones, though not all of them. The table has about 83,000 clones, 85% to 95% seen once. Per germline, CDR1 SQVTM and CDR2 ANQGSEA. The CDR3 runs 11 residues. The V gene end was trimmed by 7 bases and the J gene end by 8 bases; junction bases not matched to a gene: 5. This clonotype was sampled from a person aged 25 to 75 in good health. The chain uses TRBV29-1 and TRBJ1-2; 9 bases match TRBD1. Material for sequencing was naive CD4+ T cells from blood. Subset of the sample: CD45RO-negative CD62L-positive naive CD4 T cells. The CDR3 nucleotides read TGCAGCGCCGACGGACAGGGGGGCTACACCTTC. This codes for CSADGQGGYTF. Full variable domain (missing parts from reference TRBV29-1 and TRBJ1-2): SAVISQKPSRDICQRGTSLTIQCQVDSQVTMMFWYRQQPGQSLTLIATANQGSEATYESGFVIDKFPISRPNLTFSTLTVSNMSPEDSSIYLCSADGQGGYTFGSGTRLTVV.